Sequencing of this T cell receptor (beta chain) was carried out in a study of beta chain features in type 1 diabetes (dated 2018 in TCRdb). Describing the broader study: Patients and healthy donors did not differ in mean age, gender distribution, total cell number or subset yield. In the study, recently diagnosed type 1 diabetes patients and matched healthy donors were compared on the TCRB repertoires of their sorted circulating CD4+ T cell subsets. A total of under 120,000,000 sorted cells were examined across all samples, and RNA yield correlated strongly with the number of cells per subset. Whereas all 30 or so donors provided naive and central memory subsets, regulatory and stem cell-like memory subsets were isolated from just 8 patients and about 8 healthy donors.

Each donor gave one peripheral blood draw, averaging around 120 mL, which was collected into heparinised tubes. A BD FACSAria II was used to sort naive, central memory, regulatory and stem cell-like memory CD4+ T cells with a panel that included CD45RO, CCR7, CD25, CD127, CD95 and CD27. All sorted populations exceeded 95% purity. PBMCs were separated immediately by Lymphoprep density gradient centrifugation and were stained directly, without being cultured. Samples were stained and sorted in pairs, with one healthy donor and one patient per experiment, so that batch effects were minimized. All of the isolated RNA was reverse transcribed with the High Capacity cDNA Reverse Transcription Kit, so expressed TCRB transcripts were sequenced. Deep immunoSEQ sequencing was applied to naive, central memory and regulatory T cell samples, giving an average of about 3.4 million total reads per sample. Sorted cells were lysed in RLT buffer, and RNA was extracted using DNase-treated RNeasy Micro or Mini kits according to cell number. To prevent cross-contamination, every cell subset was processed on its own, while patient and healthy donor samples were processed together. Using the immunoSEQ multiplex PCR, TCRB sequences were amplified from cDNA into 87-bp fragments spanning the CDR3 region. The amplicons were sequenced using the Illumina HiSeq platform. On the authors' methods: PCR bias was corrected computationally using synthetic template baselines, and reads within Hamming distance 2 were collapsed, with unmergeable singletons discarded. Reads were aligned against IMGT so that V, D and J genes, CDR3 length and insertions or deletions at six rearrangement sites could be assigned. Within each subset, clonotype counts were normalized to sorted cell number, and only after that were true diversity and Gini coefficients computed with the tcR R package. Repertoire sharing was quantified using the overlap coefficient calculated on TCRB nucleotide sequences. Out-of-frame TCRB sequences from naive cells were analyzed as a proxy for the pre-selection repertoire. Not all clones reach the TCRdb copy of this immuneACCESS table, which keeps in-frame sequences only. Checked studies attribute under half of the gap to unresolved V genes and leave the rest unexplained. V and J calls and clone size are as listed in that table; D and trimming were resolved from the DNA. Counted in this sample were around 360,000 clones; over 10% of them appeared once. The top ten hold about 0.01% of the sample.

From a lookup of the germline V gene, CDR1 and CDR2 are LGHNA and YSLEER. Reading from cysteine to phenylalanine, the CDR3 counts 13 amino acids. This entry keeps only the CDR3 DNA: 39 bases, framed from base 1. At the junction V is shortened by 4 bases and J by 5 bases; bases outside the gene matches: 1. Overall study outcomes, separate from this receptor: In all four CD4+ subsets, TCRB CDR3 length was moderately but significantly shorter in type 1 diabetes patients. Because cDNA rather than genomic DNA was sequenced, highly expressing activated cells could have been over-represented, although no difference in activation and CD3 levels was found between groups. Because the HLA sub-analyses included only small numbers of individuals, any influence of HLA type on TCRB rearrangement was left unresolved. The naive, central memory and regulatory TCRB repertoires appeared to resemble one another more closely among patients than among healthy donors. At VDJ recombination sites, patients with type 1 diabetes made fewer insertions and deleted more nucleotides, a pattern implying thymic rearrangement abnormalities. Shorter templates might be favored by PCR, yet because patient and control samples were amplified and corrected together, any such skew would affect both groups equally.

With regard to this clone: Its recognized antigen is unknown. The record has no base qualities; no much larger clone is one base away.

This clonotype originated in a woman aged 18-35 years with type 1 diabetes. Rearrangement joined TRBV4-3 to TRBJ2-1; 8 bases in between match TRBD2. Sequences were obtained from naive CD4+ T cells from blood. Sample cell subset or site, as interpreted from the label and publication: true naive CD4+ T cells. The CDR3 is CASSLLADNEQFF. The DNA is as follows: TGCGCCAGCAGCCTACTAGCGGACAATGAGCAGTTCTTC.